The 7 T cell receptor beta chains presented below share a single source sample, sequenced in a study of T cell changes during pregnancy in multiple sclerosis. Method: immunoSEQ multiplex PCR; TCRdb's copy keeps in-frame clones and lacks some. The sample contains nearly 110,000 clones, 85% to 95% of which appear only once. Material: peripheral blood, obtained after pregnancy. The source is a female donor with multiple sclerosis, enrolled in a pregnancy study.

This clone occurred a few times. The J gene is TRBJ2-2, the V gene TRBV28; TRBD1 might be the D (5 bases). From germline, CDR1 is MDHEN and CDR2 SYDVKM. V was trimmed by 1 base and J by 1 base, leaving 19 bases between them. The CDR3 covers 19 residues. The CDR3 coding sequence is TGTGCCAGCAGTTTATTTGGTCGGGTAGGGGCCAAGAACACCGGGGAGCTGTTTTTT. Its protein product is CASSLFGRVGAKNTGELFF. Looking up the rest from reference TRBV28 and TRBJ2-2 gives the full variable domain: DVKVTQSSRYLVKRTGEKVFLECVQDMDHENMFWYRQDPGLGLRLIYFSYDVKMKEKGDIPEGYSVSREKKERFSLILESASTNQTSMYLCASSLFGRVGAKNTGELFFGEGSRLTVL.

V and J are TRBV10-1 and TRBJ1-1; D perhaps matches TRBD1 (5 bases). This CDR3 has 20 amino acids. Germline CDR1 WNHNN, CDR2 SYGVQD (reference sequence). Trimming removed 6 bases at V and 0 bases at J, with 29 bases between. DNA of the CDR3: TGCGCCAGCAGAATAACTGACAGAGCTCCCAGCAGCGGGTTGAACACTGAAGCTTTCTTT. It is translated as CASRITDRAPSSGLNTEAFF.

V gene TRBV7-2 combines with J gene TRBJ2-5; 9 bases align to TRBD1. V trimming: 5 bases; J trimming: 7 bases; junction bases outside the gene matches: 11. The CDR3 has 15 amino acids. The germline V gene encodes CDR1 SGHTA and CDR2 FQGNSA. CDR3 nucleotide sequence: TGTGCCAGCAGCCAGTCCCGGGACAGGGTAGTGACCCAGTACTTC. The encoded protein is CASSQSRDRVVTQYF.

This clone was seen a few times. The chain couples TRBV5-1 to TRBJ2-7, with 8 nucleotides matching TRBD1. Germline loops: CDR1 SGHRS, CDR2 YFSETQ. With 3 bases clipped from V and 5 bases from J, the junction kept 7 bases outside the gene matches. The CDR3 covers 14 residues. In DNA form, the CDR3 reads TGCGCCAGCAGCTACGCGGGACAGGTCAACGAGCAGTACTTC. Translation gives CASSYAGQVNEQYF.

V usage is TRBV11-2 and J usage is TRBJ1-4; TRBD1 matches 7 bases. The CDR3 extends over 17 amino acids. With 4 bases clipped from V and 0 bases from J, the junction kept 8 bases outside the gene matches. CDR1 is SGHAT, CDR2 FQNNGV, per germline. CDR3 protein: CASSSIDRAATNEKLFF. The DNA of the CDR3 is TGTGCCAGCAGCTCAATAGACAGGGCGGCAACTAATGAAAAACTGTTTTTT. Using reference TRBV11-2 and TRBJ1-4 for the parts outside the CDR3, the full variable domain is EAGVAQSPRYKIIEKRQSVAFWCNPISGHATLYWYQQILGQGPKLLIQFQNNGVVDDSQLPKDRFSAERLKGVDSTLKIQPAKLEDSAVYLCASSSIDRAATNEKLFFGSGTQLSVL.

J is TRBJ1-2 and V is TRBV5-1; D uncertain. The CDR3 is 13 amino acids. Trimming left V 2 bases short and J 7 bases short, with 12 bases between. Per the germline V gene, CDR1 is SGHRS and CDR2 is YFSETQ. The DNA of the CDR3 is TGCGCCAGCAGCTTAGGCCACGCAGGTGGCTACACCTTC. Its protein is CASSLGHAGGYTF. Together with reference TRBV5-1 and TRBJ1-2, the CDR3 gives the full variable domain: KAGVTQTPRYLIKTRGQQVTLSCSPISGHRSVSWYQQTPGQGLQFLFEYFSETQRNKGNFPGRFSGRQFSNSRSEMNVSTLELGDSALYLCASSLGHAGGYTFGSGTRLTVV.

This chain connects TRBV28 to TRBJ1-1, with unresolved D. The germline V gene has CDR1 MDHEN and CDR2 SYDVKM. V lost 3 bases and J lost 0, with 8 bases in between. This CDR3 contains 14 residues. CDR3 nucleotides: TGTGCCAGCAGTTTTCCTTACATGAACACTGAAGCTTTCTTT. This gives the protein CASSFPYMNTEAFF.